Listed below are T cell receptor beta chains from one sample, sequenced in a study of CD8+ T cells in alopecia areata. Sequencing used immunoSEQ multiplex PCR; TCRdb keeps in-frame clones, though not all of them. The table lists 200,000 or so clones, more than 45% of them singletons. This material consisted of CD4+ T cells sorted from blood, taken at week 0. These TCRs come from a human donor with alopecia areata. The CDR3 runs from the conserved cysteine through the conserved F or W. A D gene is named only where the DNA matches it firmly. A clone size is listed for some rows: how often the clone was seen (once, few, many), or a class if it is expanded.

d_call | clone_size | j_call | v_call | cdr3_aa | cdr3_nt
TRBD2 | - | TRBJ2-2 | TRBV4-2 | CASSPLAENTGELFF | TGTGCCAGCAGCCCTCTAGCGGAGAACACCGGGGAGCTGTTTTTT
- | - | TRBJ2-3 | TRBV5-1 | CASSLGAGDTDTQYF | TGCGCCAGCAGCTTGGGCGCAGGGGATACAGATACGCAGTATTTT
TRBD1 | - | TRBJ1-2 | TRBV27 | CASRGGQNVNYGYTF | TGTGCCAGCAGGGGGGGACAGAACGTGAACTATGGCTACACCTTC
TRBD1 | - | TRBJ2-6 | TRBV30 | CAWTPRTGAPSGANVLTF | TGTGCCTGGACGCCCAGGACAGGGGCCCCTTCTGGGGCCAACGTCCTGACTTTC
- | - | TRBJ2-5 | TRBV2 | CASGLEETQYF | TGTGCCAGCGGGCTGGAAGAGACCCAGTACTTC
TRBD2 | - | TRBJ2-5 | TRBV11-1 | CASSPSGELQETQYF | TGTGCCAGCAGCCCCAGCGGGGAACTCCAAGAGACCCAGTACTTC
- | - | TRBJ1-1 | TRBV29-1 | CSVSTGNTEAFF | TGCAGCGTCTCGACAGGGAACACTGAAGCTTTCTTT
- | once | TRBJ2-1 | TRBV30 | CAWSAQRPLKFF | TGTGCCTGGAGTGCTCAGCGGCCCCTCAAGTTCTTC
- | - | TRBJ2-6 | TRBV7-2 | CASSLGLSGANVLTF | TGTGCCAGCAGCTTAGGTCTTTCTGGGGCCAACGTCCTGACTTTC
- | - | TRBJ2-1 | TRBV7-9 | CASSLTRNEQFF | TGTGCCAGCAGCCTTACTCGGAATGAGCAGTTCTTC
TRBD1 | - | TRBJ1-2 | TRBV5-4 | CASSLAGTGKAVYTF | TGTGCCAGCAGCTTGGCCGGGACAGGGAAAGCTGTCTACACCTTC
- | few | TRBJ1-2 | TRBV4-2 | CASSPTGFGDYGYTF | TGTGCCAGCAGCCCTACAGGGTTCGGAGACTATGGCTACACCTTC
- | - | TRBJ1-2 | TRBV7-7 | CASSLGGYTF | TGTGCCAGCAGCTTGGGGGGCTACACCTTC
- | - | TRBJ1-2 | TRBV25-1 | CASSEWEVNYGYTF | TGTGCCAGCAGTGAATGGGAGGTTAACTATGGCTACACCTTC
TRBD1 | few | TRBJ1-6 | TRBV4-1 | CASSQDTGARNSPLHF | TGCGCCAGCAGCCAAGATACAGGGGCGCGGAATTCACCCCTCCACTTT
- | - | TRBJ2-1 | TRBV7-3 | CASSLWTTNEQFF | TGTGCCAGCAGCTTATGGACTACCAATGAGCAGTTCTTC
- | - | TRBJ2-7 | TRBV2 | CAGGQPLGEQYF | TGTGCTGGGGGGCAGCCACTCGGCGAGCAGTACTTC
- | - | TRBJ1-5 | TRBV6-5 | CASSHGGGNQPQHF | TGTGCCAGCAGCCACGGGGGTGGCAATCAGCCCCAGCATTTT
TRBD1 | few | TRBJ2-7 | TRBV2 | CASSEGQGASGRNEQYF | TGTGCCAGCAGTGAGGGTCAGGGGGCCTCGGGTCGCAACGAGCAGTACTTC
- | - | TRBJ2-3 | TRBV14 | CASSPTTSTDTQYF | TGTGCCAGCAGCCCCACGACTAGCACAGATACGCAGTATTTT
- | - | TRBJ1-1 | TRBV30 | CAWSVGSSSHPFF | TGTGCCTGGAGTGTGGGGTCCAGCTCACATCCTTTCTTT
TRBD2 | once | TRBJ2-5 | TRBV6-5 | CASSPRTSMGTQYF | TGTGCCAGCAGTCCGCGGACTAGCATGGGGACCCAGTACTTC
- | - | TRBJ1-4 | TRBV20-1 | CSVDLREKLFF | TGCAGTGTCGACCTAAGAGAAAAACTGTTTTTT
- | - | TRBJ2-7 | TRBV7-2 | CASSKRTPPYEQYF | TGTGCCAGCAGCAAGCGGACGCCACCCTACGAGCAGTACTTC
- | - | TRBJ2-2 | TRBV29-1 | CSVGAHGTGELFF | TGCAGCGTTGGGGCTCACGGGACCGGGGAGCTGTTTTTT
- | few | TRBJ2-7 | TRBV7-3 | CASSLSGNSYEQYF | TGTGCCAGCAGCTTATCGGGCAACTCCTACGAGCAGTACTTC
- | - | TRBJ2-7 | TRBV5-6 | CASSSLRGGEQYF | TGTGCCAGCAGCTCTTTACGGGGAGGCGAGCAGTACTTC
- | - | TRBJ1-1 | TRBV25-1 | CASSDGRRRTFF | TGTGCCAGCAGTGACGGACGGAGGAGGACTTTCTTT
TRBD1 | - | TRBJ1-2 | TRBV2 | CASSGQGAGYTF | TGTGCCAGCAGTGGACAGGGGGCCGGCTACACCTTC
- | - | TRBJ1-3 | TRBV6-5 | CASRSFGTIYF | TGTGCCAGCAGGTCGTTCGGCACCATATATTTT
- | - | TRBJ2-4 | TRBV4-1 | CASSQDVLDRQNIQYF | TGCGCCAGCAGCCAAGATGTTTTAGACAGACAAAACATTCAGTACTTC
TRBD1 | - | TRBJ2-7 | TRBV5-6 | CASSLGTGLLGYF | TGTGCCAGCAGCTTGGGGACAGGGCTCTTGGGGTACTTC
- | - | TRBJ2-2 | TRBV10-1 | CASSRGTANTGELFF | TGCGCCAGCAGTAGGGGGACGGCCAACACCGGGGAGCTGTTTTTT
- | - | TRBJ1-5 | TRBV30 | CAWSVPQGNQPQHF | TGTGCCTGGAGTGTTCCTCAGGGCAATCAGCCCCAGCATTTT
- | - | TRBJ1-1 | TRBV30 | CAWSARVDTEAFF | TGTGCCTGGAGTGCCCGGGTGGACACTGAAGCTTTCTTT
- | once | TRBJ2-5 | TRBV28 | CASSFNQGMRVETQYF | TGTGCCAGCAGTTTCAATCAGGGGATGAGGGTGGAGACCCAGTACTTC
TRBD1 | - | TRBJ1-1 | TRBV18 | CASSRGQGNTEAFF | TGTGCCAGCTCCCGAGGACAGGGGAACACTGAAGCTTTCTTT
- | - | TRBJ2-2 | TRBV2 | CASSLQSIQTGELFF | TGTGCCAGCAGTCTACAATCAATCCAGACCGGGGAGCTGTTTTTT
- | - | TRBJ2-7 | TRBV12-2 | CASRCDPPGEQYF | TGTGCAAGTCGTTGCGACCCTCCGGGGGAGCAGTACTTC
TRBD1 | few | TRBJ2-7 | TRBV5-1 | CASSATWDRVNEQYF | TGCGCCAGCAGCGCCACTTGGGACAGGGTGAACGAGCAGTACTTC
- | few | TRBJ1-1 | TRBV29-1 | CSVEKWDTEAFF | TGCAGCGTTGAAAAGTGGGACACTGAAGCTTTCTTT
TRBD2 | - | TRBJ2-1 | TRBV5-1 | CASSTSTSGGAQNEQFF | TGCGCCAGCAGCACCTCGACTAGCGGGGGGGCGCAGAATGAGCAGTTCTTC
- | - | TRBJ1-1 | TRBV30 | CAWGQLNTEAFF | TGTGCCTGGGGCCAGTTGAACACTGAAGCTTTCTTT
- | few | TRBJ1-6 | TRBV6-1 | CASSLPRGDNSPLHF | TGTGCCAGCAGTCTCCCGAGGGGGGATAATTCACCCCTCCACTTT
TRBD1 | - | TRBJ2-7 | TRBV2 | CATVRGPNTYEQYF | TGTGCCACTGTAAGGGGGCCAAACACCTACGAGCAGTACTTC
TRBD2 | - | TRBJ2-2 | TRBV27 | CASSSPGLAGVITGELFF | TGTGCCAGCAGTTCTCCGGGACTAGCGGGAGTTATCACCGGGGAGCTGTTTTTT
TRBD1 | few | TRBJ2-3 | TRBV7-9 | CAHDRGTDTQYF | TGTGCCCACGACAGGGGCACAGATACGCAGTATTTT
- | many | TRBJ2-1 | TRBV5-5 | CASSPGEYNEQFF | TGTGCCAGCAGCCCGGGGGAGTACAATGAGCAGTTCTTC
TRBD2 | - | TRBJ2-1 | TRBV7-3 | CASSLKPAGVSEQFF | TGTGCCAGCAGCTTAAAACCAGCGGGAGTATCTGAGCAGTTCTTC
- | few | TRBJ2-5 | TRBV19 | CASGVAETQYF | TGTGCCAGCGGGGTTGCAGAGACCCAGTACTTC
TRBD2 | - | TRBJ2-7 | TRBV7-9 | CASSPRGYEQYF | TGTGCCAGCAGCCCGCGGGGGTACGAGCAGTACTTC